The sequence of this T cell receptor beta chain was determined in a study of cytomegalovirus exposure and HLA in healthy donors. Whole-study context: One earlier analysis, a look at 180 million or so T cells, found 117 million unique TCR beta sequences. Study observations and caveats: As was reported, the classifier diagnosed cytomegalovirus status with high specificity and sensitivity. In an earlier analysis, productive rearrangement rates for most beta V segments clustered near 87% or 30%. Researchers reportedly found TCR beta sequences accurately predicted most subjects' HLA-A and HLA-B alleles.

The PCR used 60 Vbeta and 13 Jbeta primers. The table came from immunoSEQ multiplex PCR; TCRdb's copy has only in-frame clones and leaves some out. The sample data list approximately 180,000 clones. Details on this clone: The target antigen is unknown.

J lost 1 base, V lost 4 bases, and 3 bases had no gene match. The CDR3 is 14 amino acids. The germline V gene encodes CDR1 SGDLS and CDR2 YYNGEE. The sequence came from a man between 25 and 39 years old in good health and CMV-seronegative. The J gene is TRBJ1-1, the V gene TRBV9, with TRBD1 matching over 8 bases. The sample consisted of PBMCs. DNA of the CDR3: TGTGCCAGCAGCTTCGGACAGGGGAACACTGAAGCTTTCTTT. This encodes CASSFGQGNTEAFF.